The 20 T cell receptor beta chains below all came from one sample that was sequenced in a study of blood T cell repertoires in COVID-19. Clones were read by immunoSEQ multiplex PCR, and TCRdb kept only the in-frame ones, dropping some. The sample consists of some 130,000 clones, 60% to 80% of them appearing once. Sequencing was carried out using peripheral blood. The receptors were gathered from a woman between 65 and 79 years old with acute or convalescent COVID-19.

This clone has only a few counts. The chain employs TRBV10-3 and TRBJ1-5; no clear D gene. This CDR3 spans 16 amino acids. The V and J ends lost 0 bases and 2 bases respectively, with 11 bases between them. CDR1 ENHRY and CDR2 SYGVKD come from the germline V gene. The CDR3 nucleotides are TGTGCCATCAGTGAGTCGTTGGGCACTGGCAATCAGCCCCAGCATTTT. As protein: CAISESLGTGNQPQHF.

The chain joins TRBV20-1 to TRBJ1-1; the D is unclear. Germline assignment: CDR1 DFQATT and CDR2 SNEGSKA (reference sequence). V lost 6 bases, J lost 11 bases, and 16 bases lay in between. This CDR3 has 11 amino acids. The CDR3: CSAGGSLGAFF. DNA of the CDR3: TGCAGTGCAGGAGGGAGCCTGGGGGCTTTCTTT.

This clone was seen once. The gene calls are TRBV28 and TRBJ2-3; 10 bases are shared with TRBD2. Germline lookup yields CDR1 MDHEN and CDR2 SYDVKM. J gave up 8 bases and V 4 bases, and 9 bases lay outside the gene matches. The CDR3 loop spans 15 amino acids. The CDR3 bases are TGTGCCAGCAGTTCGCTAGCGGGAGTACGCGGTACGCAGTATTTT. Translating it yields CASSSLAGVRGTQYF.

A few counts support this clone. The J gene is TRBJ1-2, the V gene TRBV28, with TRBD1 matching over 8 bases. This CDR3 has 17 amino acids. The germline CDR1 and CDR2 sequences are MDHEN and SYDVKM. The J segment lost 0 bases and the V segment lost 10 bases, leaving 16 bases of the junction unmatched. The CDR3 DNA follows: TGTGCCACCAAATCATGGTCCAGACAGGGGACTAACTATGGCTACACCTTC. The encoded protein is CATKSWSRQGTNYGYTF.

The V and J genes are TRBV3-1 (or the pseudogene TRBV3-2) and TRBJ2-3; no definite D call. V was cut by 3 bases and J by 3 bases, with 4 bases left in between. CDR3 length: 12 amino acids. Germline CDR1 is LGHDT and CDR2 is YNNKEL (reference sequence). The CDR3 loop reads CASSQSTDTQYF. The CDR3 bases are TGTGCCAGCAGCCAGTCTACAGATACGCAGTATTTT.

The table lists this clone with a few counts. The chain recombines TRBV2 with TRBJ1-5, with 11 bases lining up with TRBD1. The J segment lost 7 bases and the V segment lost 6 bases, leaving 2 bases of the junction unmatched. Germline CDR1 and CDR2: SNHLY and FYNNEI. The CDR3 sequence is 13 residues long. In DNA, the CDR3 is TGTGCCAGCAGGGGACAGGGGGACCAGCCCCAGCATTTT. Translation gives CASRGQGDQPQHF.

The chain combines TRBV21-1 with TRBJ2-3; the tabulated D call, TRBD2, remains unverified against the DNA. TRBV21-1 is marked as a pseudogene. The CDR3 contains 16 residues. CDR3 sequence (DNA): TGTGCCAGCAGCATCGGGCGGGGGGGCTGCACAGATACGCAGTATTTT. Residues: CASSIGRGGCTDTQYF.

The gene calls are TRBV5-1 and TRBJ2-7; D is possibly TRBD2 (5 bases). CDR1 and CDR2 from the germline V gene are SGHRS and YFSETQ. V was clipped by 4 bases and J by 0 bases, with 11 bases between them. The CDR3 is 14 amino acids. The CDR3 DNA is TGCGCCAGCAGCAGCTCTGGGAGCTCCTACGAGCAGTACTTC. Its translation: CASSSSGSSYEQYF.

V usage is TRBV6-5 and J usage is TRBJ2-7, with D tentatively TRBD2 (5 bases). The CDR3 is 14 residues long. Between the trimmed V and J ends, which lost 0 bases and 7 bases, there was a span of 13 bases. Looked up from germline, CDR1 is MNHEY and CDR2 is SVGAGI. This chain's CDR3 is CASSYSTARGEQYF. DNA of the CDR3: TGTGCCAGCAGTTACTCGACGGCTAGAGGGGAGCAGTACTTC.

CDR3 protein: CASSELQGDTQYF. CDR3 DNA sequence: TGTGCCAGCAGTGAACTACAGGGGGATACGCAGTATTTT. The genes are TRBV6-1 and TRBJ2-3; TRBD1 matches at 7 bases. Germline trimming cut 2 bases from V and 6 bases from J; bases unmatched to any gene: 2. Germline CDR1 and CDR2: MNHNS and SASEGT. The CDR3 runs to 13 residues.

The chain joins TRBV5-1 to TRBJ2-3, with 8 bases that match TRBD2. The junction had 3 bases not matched to a gene; V was cut back by 0 bases and J by 0 bases. CDR3 length: 16 residues. CDR1 and CDR2 from the germline V gene are SGHRS and YFSETQ. DNA of the CDR3: TGCGCCAGCAGCTTGGCGACTAGCGCAAGCACAGATACGCAGTATTTT. Amino acids: CASSLATSASTDTQYF. Looking up the rest from reference TRBV5-1 and TRBJ2-3 gives the full variable domain: KAGVTQTPRYLIKTRGQQVTLSCSPISGHRSVSWYQQTPGQGLQFLFEYFSETQRNKGNFPGRFSGRQFSNSRSEMNVSTLELGDSALYLCASSLATSASTDTQYFGPGTRLTVL.

The V call is TRBV7-2, the J call TRBJ2-5, with TRBD2 matching 7 bases. This CDR3 region has 16 residues. Germline trimming cut 5 bases from V and 4 bases from J; bases unmatched to any gene: 13. The germline V gene encodes CDR1 SGHTA and CDR2 FQGNSA. In DNA form, the CDR3 reads TGTGCCAGCAGCCCTGGAGCGGGATTCGGGAGAGAGACCCAGTACTTC. Protein sequence: CASSPGAGFGRETQYF.

The chain uses TRBV5-4 and TRBJ2-7; 9 bases are shared with TRBD2. The V gene end was trimmed by 4 bases and the J gene end by 0 bases; junction bases not matched to a gene: 5. Germline CDR1 reads SGHNT; CDR2 reads YYREEE (reference sequence). There are 15 residues in the CDR3. The CDR3 reads CASSNLAGPSYEQYF. The CDR3 bases are TGTGCCAGCAGCAACCTAGCGGGACCCTCCTACGAGCAGTACTTC.

The rearrangement uses TRBV27 and TRBJ2-1; 11 nucleotides match TRBD2. Per the germline V gene, CDR1 is MNHEY and CDR2 is SMNVEV (reference sequence). V dropped 7 bases and J dropped 0; count of bases not matched to a gene: 14. The CDR3 is 19 amino acids. The CDR3 coding sequence is TGTGCCAGCAAAGTGGGGACTAGCGGCTCGAGAAGCTCCTACAATGAGCAGTTCTTC. It translates to CASKVGTSGSRSSYNEQFF.

This clone occurred once. V and J are TRBV7-9 and TRBJ1-5, with 8 positions matching TRBD1. CDR3 length equals 17 residues. The V gene's germline CDR1 is SEHNR and CDR2 FQNEAQ (reference sequence). Trimming at V came to 4 bases and at J to 0 bases, leaving 8 bases not matched to a gene. For the CDR3, the DNA is TGTGCCAGCAGCTCTTCCCGGGACAGGTATAGCAATCAGCCCCAGCATTTT. It specifies CASSSSRDRYSNQPQHF.

The chain couples TRBV4-2 to TRBJ1-5; a weak D match, TRBD1 (6 bases). Germline assignment: CDR1 LGHNA and CDR2 YNFKEQ. V was cut by 0 bases and J by 6 bases, with 15 bases left in between. This CDR3 is built from 16 residues. The CDR3, as DNA: TGTGCCAGCAGCCAAGATCCCCAGGGACAAGGTCAGCCCCAGCATTTT. Amino acid sequence: CASSQDPQGQGQPQHF.

The chain joins TRBV9 to TRBJ2-7, with a possible D match to TRBD2 (6 bases). CDR1 and CDR2 from the germline V gene are SGDLS and YYNGEE. This CDR3 has 15 amino acids. Trimming left V 0 bases short and J 2 bases short, with 12 bases between. The CDR3 region is CASSVEGGDTYEQYF. The CDR3 DNA reads as TGTGCCAGCAGCGTAGAGGGCGGGGATACCTACGAGCAGTACTTC.

This clone came up a few times. The rearrangement joins TRBV6-1 to TRBJ1-2, with a tentative D call TRBD1 (5 bases). Between the trimmed V and J ends, which lost 3 bases and 8 bases, there was a span of 10 bases. Germline loops: CDR1 MNHNS, CDR2 SASEGT. The CDR3 runs 12 residues. The CDR3: CASSDRVGGYTF. In nucleotides, the CDR3 is TGTGCCAGCAGTGACAGGGTGGGAGGCTACACCTTC.

This clone has a handful of counts. The gene calls are TRBV4-1 and TRBJ2-3, with D possibly TRBD2 on 6 matching bases. The germline V gene encodes CDR1 MGHRA and CDR2 YSYEKL. V lost 1 base, J lost 0 bases, and 17 bases lay in between. The CDR3 is 18 residues long. The CDR3 loop reads CASSQALNLAASTDTQYF. Written as DNA, the CDR3 is TGCGCCAGCAGCCAAGCCTTGAACTTAGCGGCCAGCACAGATACGCAGTATTTT.

The genes are TRBV19 and TRBJ2-1, with D possibly matching TRBD2 (7 bases). This CDR3 is built from 15 residues. Per the germline V gene, CDR1 is LNHDA and CDR2 is SQIVND (reference sequence). V lost 6 bases and J 4 bases, leaving 16 bases between the germline ends. CDR3 in amino acids: CASRIGGRKYNEQFF. The DNA for the CDR3 is TGTGCCAGTAGAATCGGGGGGCGTAAGTACAATGAGCAGTTCTTC.